What follows is one T cell receptor beta chain and its context. Its antigen specificity is not known. Per-nucleotide qualities are absent, and no much larger clonotype sits a single base away. This entry is derived from a study of cytomegalovirus exposure and HLA in healthy donors (dated by TCRdb to 2015 to 2018). About the study as a whole: In an earlier analysis of about 560 of the donors, 276 Gb of sequence data and 90 million to 130 million unique TCR beta sequences from 150 million to 200 million T cells were reported. Approximately 330 gigabases of sequencing data and 70 million to 95 million unique TCR sequences made up an early release that covered under 750 HLA-typed donors. Of the approximately 400 genotyped donors, 81% fell in the genetic ancestry cluster associated with self-reported Caucasian donors. The study aimed to test whether cataloging public T cell receptors could reveal signatures of past pathogen exposure. Using immunosequencing, the study profiled T cell repertoires from 500 to 800 subjects and related those repertoires to cytomegalovirus serostatus. Along with the roughly 700-subject first cohort, a separate validation cohort of approximately 110 different subjects was used. To predict cytomegalovirus infection status, the study brought together high-throughput TCR immunosequencing, statistical association of individual TCRs with disease status, and machine learning. A later analysis re-examined previously published TCR beta repertoires from 500 to 700 donors and added high-resolution HLA genotyping to investigate patterns of TCR occurrence. Rather than using new phenotypic data, the later analysis identified candidate immune exposures from TCR beta sequences and from how often those sequences occurred across donors. In an earlier analysis of a few hundred of the donors, high-throughput TCR beta sequencing was used to judge whether each TCR beta V gene segment behaved as functional or pseudogenic. Donor age, sex, ethnicity and CMV serostatus were compiled alongside the repertoire data. A later genetic analysis took genome-wide SNP genotypes for 398 of the 666 donors and used that subset as a discovery cohort. All discovery cohort repertoires had been generated using a single sequencing platform. Class I and class II HLA loci were covered by the typing at four-digit resolution. Typing coverage differed by locus: A, B, C, DRB1 and DQB1 were typed in roughly 620-630 donors, DQA1 in roughly 510, DPA1 in over 600, and DPB1 in roughly 470. Roughly five DR-DQ haplotypes were handled as single units for association and clustering, since linkage in the cohort was strong. Across around 400 genotyped donors of the cohort, an average of approximately 220,000 unique TCR beta nucleotide sequences per donor were sequenced, and 15% to 20% of those sequences were non-productive.

In total, approximately 610 healthy bone marrow donors made up the cohort. Cohort members were all nominally healthy when sampled, although unrecorded immune exposures were likely present. The donor was CMV seronegative and belonged to the group of around 400 seronegative cohort members. Every donor gave a peripheral blood sample, and the peripheral blood mononuclear cells from that sample were used for TCR beta sequencing. Genomic DNA extraction from the blood cell samples was performed with the Qiagen DNeasy Blood Extraction Kit. The method behind the library was the immunoSEQ multiplex PCR assay. For the multiplex PCR, a mixture combining 60 forward primers for TCR Vbeta segments and 13 reverse primers for TCR Jbeta segments was used. Amplification of the CDR3 region of rearranged TCR beta genes was performed with a multiplex PCR assay on genomic DNA. Amplified TCR beta libraries were sequenced as 87-base-pair reads on the Illumina HiSeq System. As for the original processing: Across the roughly 640 repertoires, a later analysis counted 80 million or so unique TCR beta chains, about 10 million of which were shared by at least two donors. Raw reads were error-corrected and collapsed into unique sequences by a nearest-neighbor algorithm in which closely related sequences were merged to remove PCR and sequencing errors. Alignment of CDR3 sequences to IMGT reference sequences was used to assign V, D and J gene segments. For a sequence to be retained, a match of at least six nucleotides was required to both a V gene segment and a J gene segment. Rearrangements were called productive when the CDR3 lacked stop codons and stayed in frame with V and J; all others were non-productive. CDR3 was defined according to IMGT convention as the region running from the second conserved V-encoded cysteine to the conserved J-encoded phenylalanine. The earlier analysis of fewer than 700 of the donors excluded sequences that lacked an unambiguous match to a single V gene segment. In an earlier analysis of approximately 560 of the donors, a V segment was called functional when productive rearrangements were above 56.7%, and segregating when the standard deviation between donors exceeded 5%. To diagnose cytomegalovirus status from the catalog of TCR beta chain sequences, a statistical classification framework was built. A later analysis assigned V and J genes by comparing TCR nucleotide sequences with IMGT/GENE-DB human TR gene sequences. A later analysis assigned CDR3 sequences and most-parsimonious VDJ recombination scenarios with the TCRdist pipeline. In a later analysis, every TCR beta chain was defined by the combination of its CDR3 amino acid sequence and its V-gene family, and reads without a unique V-gene family were dropped. In a later analysis, some 600 highly shared, low-generation-probability nucleotide sequences were removed to address suspected cross-contamination and a sequencing artifact. For each public chain, a later analysis derived a clonal expansion index from normalized ranks of inferred template counts within each repertoire. Generation probabilities in a later analysis came from a VDJ recombination model fitted to out-of-frame rearrangements, and those results were checked against IGoR. Hypergeometric tests were used in a later analysis to score TCR-TCR, TCR-HLA and TCR-CMV co-occurrence, with a repertoire-size bias correction applied to the TCR pairs. False discovery rates were estimated in a later analysis by permuting HLA or CMV assignments 20 times. A later analysis grouped co-occurring TCRs with DBSCAN, adding TCRdist sequence similarity when clustering within HLA-allele-positive subsets. Repertoires with fewer than 30,000 or more than 120,000 public chains, plus five repertoires with anomalous nucleotide sharing, were excluded from co-occurrence clustering. What TCRdb holds here is the immuneACCESS table cut down to in-frame rearrangements. Part of the clones is not present; checked against another copy, under half of the missing clones reflect an unresolved V gene, and the others are unexplained. V, J and clone size reflect that table, while D and trimming were determined from the DNA. The sample profile shows tens of thousands of clones; more than 70% of them were found once. Clones ranked in the top ten supply roughly 5.6% of the sample.

Results the study describes overall, beyond this receptor: A later genetic analysis associated a missense DCLRE1C variant with V-gene and J-gene trimming of TCR beta chains, and an independent cohort replicated the association. The classifier was reported to diagnose cytomegalovirus status with high specificity and sensitivity in both the original and validation cohorts. Because HLA typing was missing for some donors at each locus, association tests included only the typed subset. A further reported finding was that TCR beta sequences accurately predicted the HLA-A and HLA-B alleles for most subjects in the first cohort. In a later genetic analysis, fewer N-insertions in productive TCRs were reported among donors in an Asian-associated ancestry cluster than the 666-donor mean. In a later analysis, TCR association rates were found to vary across HLA loci, with the most associated TCRs seen for DRB1 alleles and the fewest for HLA-C alleles. A few of the identified cytomegalovirus-associated TCR beta chains were confirmed in vitro to be specific for cytomegalovirus antigens. According to the authors, the approach could potentially be generalized to other disease states and immunological phenotypes. Presence/absence analyses assumed roughly uniform sequencing depth across donors, an assumption that may not hold. A later analysis reported that several top co-occurrence clusters appeared linked to parvovirus B19, influenza, CMV and Epstein-Barr virus. Specific HLA alleles were associated with some 15,000 TCR beta sequences at a false discovery rate of 0.05 in a later analysis. Most CMV-associated TCR beta chains appeared to be HLA-restricted in a later analysis, and the HLA associations seemed to be driven largely by CMV exposure. When HLA alleles, especially DR and DQ, strongly co-occurred, TCR associations were difficult to assign to individual alleles. Most TCR sequences were observed very rarely across donors, whereas some public TCRs were present in many individuals. This cohort had only TCR beta chains sequenced, and the lack of alpha or paired-chain data limited which features could be detected. Because the 87-base-pair reads could not distinguish some IMGT-functional V segments, including TRBV6-2 and TRBV6-3, those segments were excluded. A total of 164 TCR beta chains were listed by the study as associated with cytomegalovirus. Immune exposure information for the cohort was limited to CMV serostatus. Compared with equally common non-associated chains, HLA-associated TCR beta chains in a later analysis were more clonally expanded and had lower generation probabilities. An earlier analysis of 450 to 750 of the donors showed that most TCR beta V segments appeared in productive rearrangements either about 87% or about 30% of the time, which broadly matched IMGT annotations. Linkage disequilibrium might explain the correlated functional status among segregating V segments, but an unknown experimental factor could not be excluded. About 17 rarely observed V segments, including chromosome 9 orphons, were excluded from the earlier analysis of 550 to 700 of the donors because counts were too low. A cluster of highly shared sequence variants was judged likely to represent a technical artifact of the sequencing pipeline.

Looking up the germline V gene yields CDR1 MNHEY and CDR2 SVGAGI. Trimming takes 7 bases off V and 4 bases off J; junction bases not matched to a gene: 7. Its CDR3 holds 15 amino acids, cysteine through phenylalanine. Of all the DNA, just the CDR3 is kept, 45 bases in frame from base 1. The V gene is TRBV6-5 and the J gene is TRBJ2-3; the central 11 bases match TRBD1. This clonotype originated in a male donor in good health and CMV-seronegative. Sequencing input: PBMCs. The sequenced DNA: TGTGCCAGCAAGGGACAGGGGGAAATAGCAGATACGCAGTATTTT. This yields the protein CASKGQGEIADTQYF.